The 5 T cell receptor beta chains in this list originate from one sample, sequenced in a study of radiation and T cells in renal cell carcinoma. Indicated time point: blood 4 weeks post-SBRT, at nephrectomy. The sample's treatment: 15 Gy SBRT to primary tumor, nephrectomy 4 weeks later. Assay used: immunoSEQ multiplex PCR; TCRdb lists only in-frame clones, some missing. Of around 74,000 clones listed, less than 85% were seen once; the top ten hold approximately 2.3%. The specimen comprised blood, sampled from a patient whose treatment included radiotherapy and nephrectomy. The receptors derive from a woman aged 55-75 years with renal cell carcinoma.

This clone came up a few times. V gene TRBV5-1 combines with J gene TRBJ1-1; 7 nucleotides line up with TRBD1. The germline V gene has CDR1 SGHRS and CDR2 YFSETQ. The CDR3 totals 14 residues. V lost 4 bases, J lost 11 bases, and 14 bases stayed unmatched. DNA for the CDR3: TGCGCCAGCAGCAATGACGGCAGACAGGGCACGGCTTTCTTT. Residues: CASSNDGRQGTAFF.

The chain employs TRBV6-6 and TRBJ2-1, with 14 bases lining up with TRBD2. V lost 6 bases to trimming and J lost 3 bases; unmatched junction nucleotides: 4. The CDR3 loop spans 16 amino acids. The germline CDR1 and CDR2 sequences are MNHNY and SVGAGI (reference sequence). DNA of the CDR3: TGTGCCAGCAGCGTCGGACTAGCGGGAGGCTACAATGAGCAGTTCTTC. Translation gives CASSVGLAGGYNEQFF.

The chain carries TRBV14 and TRBJ2-1; TRBD2 agrees at 9 bases. V lost 3 bases and J lost 2; bases outside the gene matches: 2. The CDR3 sequence is 15 residues long. Germline CDR1 is SGHDN and CDR2 is FVKESK. Written as DNA, the CDR3 is TGTGCCAGCAGCCAGGCGGGGGGGACCTACAATGAGCAGTTCTTC. This codes for CASSQAGGTYNEQFF.

In its sample, this clone was seen once. V gene TRBV5-4 combines with J gene TRBJ2-2; a weak D match, TRBD2 (6 bases). This CDR3 comprises 16 residues. The germline V gene has CDR1 SGHNT and CDR2 YYREEE (reference sequence). The ends were cut back, 2 bases at V and 7 bases at J, with 18 bases in the middle. The CDR3 DNA sequence: TGTGCCAGCAGCTTAAGGAGCGGGCCGCCCCTCGGGGAGCTGTTTTTT. It codes for CASSLRSGPPLGELFF.

The chain couples TRBV20-1 to TRBJ2-5; D is unclear. V lost 0 bases to trimming and J lost 13 bases, with 12 bases between them. The CDR3 totals 11 residues. Germline CDR1 and CDR2: DFQATT and SNEGSKA (reference sequence). CDR3 nucleotide sequence: TGCAGTGCTAGAGATGGCAGAAGATGGTACTTC. Protein sequence: CSARDGRRWYF.